This TCR beta chain derives from a study of CD8+ T cells in alopecia areata. Overall study context: Treated patients took oral tofacitinib at 5 to 10 mg twice daily.

Study-level findings and limits: In lesional scalp, particularly from alopecia totalis/universalis, clonality was higher than in normal scalp.

Alopecia areata patients had lesional scalp punch biopsies and peripheral blood taken from them. cDNA serving as the sequencing template came from extracted, reverse transcribed RNA. Method: immunoSEQ multiplex PCR; TCRdb's copy keeps in-frame clones and lacks some. The sample yields roughly 65,000 clones, about 45% seen once. A remark on this clone: Its antigen remains unidentified.

The TCR originated in a human donor with alopecia areata. Specimen: CD8+ T cells sorted from blood, collected at week 0.

The CDR3 protein is CASSYSSRGSTGELFF. DNA of the CDR3: TGTGCCAGCAGTTACTCGTCCAGGGGGAGCACCGGGGAGCTGTTTTTT. J is TRBJ2-2 and V is TRBV6-5, with 7 bases identical to TRBD1. The CDR3 covers 16 residues. Germline V gene sequence: CDR1 MNHEY, CDR2 SVGAGI. The V segment lost 0 bases and the J segment 4 bases; nucleotides outside the gene matches: 5.